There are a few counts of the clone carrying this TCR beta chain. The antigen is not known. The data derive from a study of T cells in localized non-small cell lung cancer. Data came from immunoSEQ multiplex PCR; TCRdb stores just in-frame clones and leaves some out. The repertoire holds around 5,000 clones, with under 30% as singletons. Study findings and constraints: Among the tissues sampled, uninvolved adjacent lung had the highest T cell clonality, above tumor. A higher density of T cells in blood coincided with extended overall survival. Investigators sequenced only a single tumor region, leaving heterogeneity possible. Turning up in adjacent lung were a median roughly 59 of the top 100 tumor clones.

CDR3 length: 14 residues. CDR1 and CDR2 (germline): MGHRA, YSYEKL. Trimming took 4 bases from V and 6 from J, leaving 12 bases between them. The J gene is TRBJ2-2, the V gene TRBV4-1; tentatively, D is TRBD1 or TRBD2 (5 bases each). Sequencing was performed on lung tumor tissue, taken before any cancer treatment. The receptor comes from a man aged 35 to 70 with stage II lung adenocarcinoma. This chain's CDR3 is CASSRSRGAGELFF. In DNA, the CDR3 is TGCGCCAGCAGCCGAAGTAGGGGAGCCGGGGAGCTGTTTTTT.